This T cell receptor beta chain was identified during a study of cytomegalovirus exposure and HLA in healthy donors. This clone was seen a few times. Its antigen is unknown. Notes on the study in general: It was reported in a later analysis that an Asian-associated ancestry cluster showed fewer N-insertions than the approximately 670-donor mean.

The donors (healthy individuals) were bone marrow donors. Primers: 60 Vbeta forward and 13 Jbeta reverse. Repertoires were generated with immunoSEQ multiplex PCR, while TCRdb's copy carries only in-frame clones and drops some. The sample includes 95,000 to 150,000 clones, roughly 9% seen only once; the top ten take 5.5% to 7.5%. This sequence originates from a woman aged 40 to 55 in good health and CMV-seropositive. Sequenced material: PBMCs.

The CDR3 DNA is TGTGCCAGCAGCTTAGGTGACAGGGGGCCGTACGAGCAGTACTTC. It encodes CASSLGDRGPYEQYF. The V gene is TRBV11-2, the J gene TRBJ2-7, with TRBD1 matching 10 bases. The germline V gene encodes CDR1 SGHAT and CDR2 FQNNGV. CDR3 length: 15 residues. Germline trimming cut 1 base from V and 4 bases from J; bases unmatched to any gene: 4.